These T cell receptor beta chains were read from a single sample in a study of CD8+ T cells in alopecia areata. Clones were read by immunoSEQ multiplex PCR, and TCRdb kept only the in-frame ones, dropping some. The sample records around 150,000 clones, 65% being singletons. The specimen was CD4+ T cells sorted from blood, collected at week 4, from a patient treated with tofacitinib. Every receptor here comes from a human donor with alopecia areata. CDR3s include the opening cysteine and the closing phenylalanine or tryptophan. Each record gives: D gene, clone size, V gene, J gene, CDR3 DNA, CDR3 protein. The D gene is left open where the match is weak. Rows give clone size only sometimes, using once, few, many, or a class for an expanded clone.

d_call: NA; clone_size: NA; v_call: TRBV30; j_call: TRBJ1-1; cdr3_nt: TGTGCCTGGAGTGTTCCGCTCCGGGCAGGGGATGAAGCTTTCTTT; cdr3_aa: CAWSVPLRAGDEAFF
d_call: NA; clone_size: few; v_call: TRBV6-6; j_call: TRBJ2-3; cdr3_nt: TGTGCCAGCAGTTACTCGGGGATCCCAGATACGCAGTATTTT; cdr3_aa: CASSYSGIPDTQYF
d_call: NA; clone_size: NA; v_call: TRBV7-2; j_call: TRBJ2-7; cdr3_nt: TGTGCCAGCAGTACGGGACACATAGAATCCTACGAGCAGTACTTC; cdr3_aa: CASSTGHIESYEQYF
d_call: NA; clone_size: NA; v_call: TRBV4-2; j_call: TRBJ2-5; cdr3_nt: TGTGCCAGCAGCCAAACCCAGGGAGGCGGCGAGACCCAGTACTTC; cdr3_aa: CASSQTQGGGETQYF
d_call: NA; clone_size: once; v_call: TRBV7-2; j_call: TRBJ1-2; cdr3_nt: TGTGCCAGCAGCCCTAGACTCTATGGCTACACCTTC; cdr3_aa: CASSPRLYGYTF
d_call: TRBD2; clone_size: NA; v_call: TRBV5-1; j_call: TRBJ2-7; cdr3_nt: TGCGCCAGCAGCTATAGCGGGGGGGCCGGATACGAGCAGTACTTC; cdr3_aa: CASSYSGGAGYEQYF
d_call: NA; clone_size: NA; v_call: TRBV29-1; j_call: TRBJ2-5; cdr3_nt: TGCAGCGCAGGATCCGGTGGGGAGACCCAGTACTTC; cdr3_aa: CSAGSGGETQYF
d_call: TRBD1; clone_size: few; v_call: TRBV7-2; j_call: TRBJ1-5; cdr3_nt: TGTGCCAGCAGTTCCGGGACAGGGGGCTATCAGCCCCAGCATTTT; cdr3_aa: CASSSGTGGYQPQHF
d_call: NA; clone_size: NA; v_call: TRBV2; j_call: TRBJ2-3; cdr3_nt: TGTGCCAGCAGTGACCGGGCCTCTAGCACAGATACGCAGTATTTT; cdr3_aa: CASSDRASSTDTQYF
d_call: NA; clone_size: NA; v_call: TRBV5-6; j_call: TRBJ1-5; cdr3_nt: TGTGCCAGCAGCAAGGGGAGCAATCAGCCCCAGCATTTT; cdr3_aa: CASSKGSNQPQHF
d_call: TRBD2; clone_size: NA; v_call: TRBV15; j_call: TRBJ2-2; cdr3_nt: TGTGCCACCTCGGGGGGGCTCTTCACCGGGGAGCTGTTTTTT; cdr3_aa: CATSGGLFTGELFF
d_call: NA; clone_size: few; v_call: TRBV29-1; j_call: TRBJ2-3; cdr3_nt: TGCAGCGTTGATGGGGGCACAGATACGCAGTATTTT; cdr3_aa: CSVDGGTDTQYF
d_call: TRBD1; clone_size: NA; v_call: TRBV27; j_call: TRBJ2-1; cdr3_nt: TGTGCCAGCAACCCCGGGACAGGTAACAATGAGCAGTTCTTC; cdr3_aa: CASNPGTGNNEQFF
d_call: NA; clone_size: few; v_call: TRBV29-1; j_call: TRBJ2-3; cdr3_nt: TGCAGCGCTGATGGGGGCGGCACAGATACGCAGTATTTT; cdr3_aa: CSADGGGTDTQYF
d_call: TRBD2; clone_size: once; v_call: TRBV7-2; j_call: TRBJ2-7; cdr3_nt: TGTGCCAGCAGCCATAGCGGGGGGATCTCCTACGAGCAGTACTTC; cdr3_aa: CASSHSGGISYEQYF
d_call: NA; clone_size: NA; v_call: TRBV6-5; j_call: TRBJ2-1; cdr3_nt: TGTGCCAGCAATCGGCCCAATGAGCAGTTCTTC; cdr3_aa: CASNRPNEQFF
d_call: NA; clone_size: NA; v_call: TRBV30; j_call: TRBJ2-7; cdr3_nt: TGTGCCTGGAGTGAGGTCGACGAGCAGTACTTC; cdr3_aa: CAWSEVDEQYF
d_call: NA; clone_size: NA; v_call: TRBV9; j_call: TRBJ2-1; cdr3_nt: TGTGCCAGCAGTCGGGCGGAAAGCCTTTACAATGAGCAGTTCTTC; cdr3_aa: CASSRAESLYNEQFF
d_call: NA; clone_size: NA; v_call: TRBV18; j_call: TRBJ2-5; cdr3_nt: TGTGCCAGCTCCCCGACTAGTCAAGAGACCCAGTACTTC; cdr3_aa: CASSPTSQETQYF
d_call: TRBD1; clone_size: NA; v_call: TRBV29-1; j_call: TRBJ1-2; cdr3_nt: TGCAGCGTTGGTCCAGGGGGTAACTATGGCTACACCTTC; cdr3_aa: CSVGPGGNYGYTF
d_call: NA; clone_size: NA; v_call: TRBV28; j_call: TRBJ2-7; cdr3_nt: TGTGCCAGCAGTTTAATTCTAGGCGAGCAGTACTTC; cdr3_aa: CASSLILGEQYF
d_call: NA; clone_size: NA; v_call: TRBV29-1; j_call: TRBJ2-5; cdr3_nt: TGCAGCGTTGCCTGGCGGGACCAAGAGACCCAGTACTTC; cdr3_aa: CSVAWRDQETQYF
d_call: NA; clone_size: NA; v_call: TRBV6-5; j_call: TRBJ1-5; cdr3_nt: TGTGCCAGCAGCGGGGGCGCGGGACTCAATCAGCCCCAGCATTTT; cdr3_aa: CASSGGAGLNQPQHF
d_call: NA; clone_size: few; v_call: TRBV23-1; j_call: TRBJ1-5; cdr3_nt: TGCGCCGGTGCGGGGAATAGCAATCAGCCCCAGCATTTT; cdr3_aa: CAGAGNSNQPQHF
d_call: NA; clone_size: NA; v_call: TRBV19; j_call: TRBJ1-6; cdr3_nt: TGTGCCAGTAGTTTGTTGAATTCACCCCTCCACTTT; cdr3_aa: CASSLLNSPLHF
d_call: NA; clone_size: NA; v_call: TRBV29-1; j_call: TRBJ2-1; cdr3_nt: TGCAGCGTTGAGCCTTCCAGGGCCCAGCAGTTCTTC; cdr3_aa: CSVEPSRAQQFF
d_call: TRBD1; clone_size: few; v_call: TRBV7-3; j_call: TRBJ1-1; cdr3_nt: TGTGCCAGCAGCTCAGACAGGGACACTGAAGCTTTCTTT; cdr3_aa: CASSSDRDTEAFF
d_call: NA; clone_size: NA; v_call: TRBV5-1; j_call: TRBJ1-4; cdr3_nt: TGCGCCAGCAGCTTGGGTACAGGGATTAGAACTAATGAAAAACTGTTTTTT; cdr3_aa: CASSLGTGIRTNEKLFF
d_call: NA; clone_size: NA; v_call: TRBV29-1; j_call: TRBJ2-2; cdr3_nt: TGCAGCTTTGACAGGAACACCGGGGAGCTGTTTTTT; cdr3_aa: CSFDRNTGELFF
d_call: NA; clone_size: NA; v_call: TRBV5-1; j_call: TRBJ2-7; cdr3_nt: TGCGCCAGCAGCCCTGGCTCGGGGGCATCCCACGAGCAGTACTTC; cdr3_aa: CASSPGSGASHEQYF
d_call: NA; clone_size: few; v_call: TRBV6-5; j_call: TRBJ1-1; cdr3_nt: TGTGCCAGCAGGACCGGCACTGAAGCTTTCTTT; cdr3_aa: CASRTGTEAFF
d_call: NA; clone_size: NA; v_call: TRBV9; j_call: TRBJ1-3; cdr3_nt: TGTGCCAGCAGCGTAGGGGCAGAAGGAAACACCATATATTTT; cdr3_aa: CASSVGAEGNTIYF
d_call: TRBD1; clone_size: NA; v_call: TRBV5-6; j_call: TRBJ1-1; cdr3_nt: TGTGCCAGCAGCTTGGCCGCCGGGACAGGGACGGCCACTGAAGCTTTCTTT; cdr3_aa: CASSLAAGTGTATEAFF
d_call: TRBD1; clone_size: NA; v_call: TRBV30; j_call: TRBJ2-1; cdr3_nt: TGTGCCTGGAGTGTCCTGGACAGGGGGGGTGAGCAGTTCTTC; cdr3_aa: CAWSVLDRGGEQFF
d_call: NA; clone_size: NA; v_call: TRBV29-1; j_call: TRBJ1-1; cdr3_nt: TGCAGCGTTCGACAACTGAACACTGAAGCTTTCTTT; cdr3_aa: CSVRQLNTEAFF
d_call: NA; clone_size: few; v_call: TRBV29-1; j_call: TRBJ1-1; cdr3_nt: TGCAGCGTTGCGGAATTTTTGAACACTGAAGCTTTCTTT; cdr3_aa: CSVAEFLNTEAFF
d_call: NA; clone_size: few; v_call: TRBV6-1; j_call: TRBJ1-2; cdr3_nt: TGTGCCAGCAGTGAAGCGCAGGGTGACTATGGCTACACCTTC; cdr3_aa: CASSEAQGDYGYTF
d_call: NA; clone_size: NA; v_call: TRBV30; j_call: TRBJ1-1; cdr3_nt: TGTGCCTGGAGTGTAACGGTTCGCACTGAAGCTTTCTTT; cdr3_aa: CAWSVTVRTEAFF